Listed below are T cell receptor beta chains from one sample, sequenced in a study of T cell changes during pregnancy in multiple sclerosis. Here immunoSEQ multiplex PCR was the method, and the copy in TCRdb shows in-frame clones only, minus some. The repertoire consists of about 59,000 clones, with about 93% occurring once and the leading ten covering around 2.5%. The source was CD8+ T cells from peripheral blood mononuclear cells, collected in the third trimester of pregnancy. These receptors were collected from a female donor with multiple sclerosis, enrolled in a pregnancy study. Each CDR3 is given with its conserved first and last residue.

v_call	j_call	cdr3_aa
TRBV28	TRBJ1-1	CASSIPGQGADTEAFF
TRBV7-9	TRBJ2-7	CASSPRLAETYEQYF
TRBV19	TRBJ2-2	CASSYLSAGELFF
TRBV4-1	TRBJ1-3	CASSQVGAVSGNTIYF
TRBV13	TRBJ2-7	CASSLGGAAGYEQYF
TRBV13	TRBJ2-3	CASSPEERFTDTQYF
TRBV11-2	TRBJ2-7	CASSQGTSGPYEQYF
TRBV7-8	TRBJ2-3	CASSSSTTPTDTQYF
TRBV7-7	TRBJ1-1	CASSLGGTGVNTEAFF
TRBV28	TRBJ1-5	CASSLLGGASLQPQHF
TRBV6-1	TRBJ2-7	CASSELQASSYEQYF
TRBV29-1	TRBJ2-3	CSVEDWGRKDRDTQYF
TRBV5-4	TRBJ2-1	CASSPGLAAGNEQFF
TRBV11-3	TRBJ2-7	CASSLSGDYEQYF
TRBV28	TRBJ1-4	CASSFSAANEKLFF
TRBV11-2	TRBJ2-1	CASSFAVRHNEQFF
TRBV2	TRBJ2-7	CASMSYEQYF
TRBV2	TRBJ1-1	CASSDRVGTEAFF
TRBV7-5	TRBJ1-5	CVRSLATEARYSNQPQHF
TRBV7-9	TRBJ2-7	CASSGRLAGLYEQYF
TRBV4-3	TRBJ1-1	CASSQELGILRDTEAFF
TRBV11-2	TRBJ2-3	CASSLGGTGTQYF
TRBV28	TRBJ2-7	CASRRPGLADQYF
TRBV29-1	TRBJ2-7	CSVETSGPTYEQYF
TRBV29-1	TRBJ2-3	CSALAGVSTDTQYF
TRBV30	TRBJ2-2	CAWGTVNTGELFF
TRBV10-3	TRBJ2-7	CASLSGTSGSYEQYF